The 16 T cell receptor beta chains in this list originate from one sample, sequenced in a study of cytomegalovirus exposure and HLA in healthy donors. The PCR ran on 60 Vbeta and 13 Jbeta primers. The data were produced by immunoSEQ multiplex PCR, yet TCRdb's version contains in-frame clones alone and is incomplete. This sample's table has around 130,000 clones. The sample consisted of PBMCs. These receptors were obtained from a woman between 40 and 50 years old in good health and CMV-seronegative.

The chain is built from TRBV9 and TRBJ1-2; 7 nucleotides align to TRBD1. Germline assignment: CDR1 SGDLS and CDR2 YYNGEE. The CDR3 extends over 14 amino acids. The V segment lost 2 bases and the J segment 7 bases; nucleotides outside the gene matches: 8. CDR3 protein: CASSVETGLGGYTF. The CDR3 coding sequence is TGTGCCAGCAGCGTGGAGACAGGGTTGGGTGGCTACACCTTC. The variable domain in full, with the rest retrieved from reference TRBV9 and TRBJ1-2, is DSGVTQTPKHLITATGQRVTLRCSPRSGDLSVYWYQQSLDQGLQFLIQYYNGEERAKGNILERFSAQQFPDLHSELNLSSLELGDSALYFCASSVETGLGGYTFGSGTRLTVV.

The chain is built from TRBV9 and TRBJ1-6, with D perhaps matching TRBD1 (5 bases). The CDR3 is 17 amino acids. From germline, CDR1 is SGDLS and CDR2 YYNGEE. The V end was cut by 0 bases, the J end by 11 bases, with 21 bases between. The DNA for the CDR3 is TGTGCCAGCAGCGTAGACGGGGGGGGTAATGGGGGTACACCCCTCCACTTT. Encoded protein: CASSVDGGGNGGTPLHF.

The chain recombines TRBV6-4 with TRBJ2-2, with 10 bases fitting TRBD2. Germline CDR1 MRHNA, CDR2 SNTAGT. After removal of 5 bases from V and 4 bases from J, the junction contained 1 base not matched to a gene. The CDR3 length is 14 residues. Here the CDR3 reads CASSSGGATGELFF. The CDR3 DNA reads TGTGCCAGCAGTAGCGGGGGGGCCACCGGGGAGCTGTTTTTT.

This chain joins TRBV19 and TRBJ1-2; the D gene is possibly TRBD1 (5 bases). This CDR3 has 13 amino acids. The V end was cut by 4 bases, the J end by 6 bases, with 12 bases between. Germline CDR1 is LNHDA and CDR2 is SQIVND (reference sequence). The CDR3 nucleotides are TGTGCCAGTAGTAGCAGGGTTGGAGATGGCTACACCTTC. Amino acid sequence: CASSSRVGDGYTF.

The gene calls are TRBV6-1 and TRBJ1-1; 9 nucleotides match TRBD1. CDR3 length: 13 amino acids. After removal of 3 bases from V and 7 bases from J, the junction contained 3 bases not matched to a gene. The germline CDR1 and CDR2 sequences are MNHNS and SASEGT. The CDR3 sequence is CASSDWTGDEAFF. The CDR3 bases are TGTGCCAGCAGTGACTGGACAGGGGATGAAGCTTTCTTT.

CDR3 loop: CASSQILESGYTF. DNA for the CDR3: TGCGCCAGCAGCCAAATACTAGAGAGTGGCTACACCTTC. The genes are TRBV5-1 and TRBJ1-2; D not resolved. The CDR3 is made up of 13 amino acids. Germline CDR1 SGHRS, CDR2 YFSETQ. V was shortened by 4 bases and J by 7 bases, with 14 bases between the two germline ends.

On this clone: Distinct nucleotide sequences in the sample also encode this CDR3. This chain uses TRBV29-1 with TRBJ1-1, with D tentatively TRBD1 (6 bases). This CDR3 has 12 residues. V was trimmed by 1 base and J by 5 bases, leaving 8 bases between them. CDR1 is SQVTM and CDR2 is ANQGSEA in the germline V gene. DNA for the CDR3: TGCAGCGTTGAAGGGGGGCGGACTGAAGCTTTCTTT. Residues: CSVEGGRTEAFF.

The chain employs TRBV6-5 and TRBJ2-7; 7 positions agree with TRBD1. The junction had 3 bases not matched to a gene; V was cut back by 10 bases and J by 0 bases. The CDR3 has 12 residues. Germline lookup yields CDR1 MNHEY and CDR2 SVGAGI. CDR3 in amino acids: CATRDSSYEQYF. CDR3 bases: TGTGCCACCCGGGACAGCTCCTACGAGCAGTACTTC.

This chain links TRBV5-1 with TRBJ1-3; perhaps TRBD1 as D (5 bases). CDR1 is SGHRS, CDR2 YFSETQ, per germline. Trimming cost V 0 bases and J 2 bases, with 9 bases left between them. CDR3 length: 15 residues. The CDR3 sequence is CASSLAPGTGNTIYF. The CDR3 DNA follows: TGCGCCAGCAGCTTGGCCCCAGGGACTGGAAACACCATATATTTT. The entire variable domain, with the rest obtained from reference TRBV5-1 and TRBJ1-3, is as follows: KAGVTQTPRYLIKTRGQQVTLSCSPISGHRSVSWYQQTPGQGLQFLFEYFSETQRNKGNFPGRFSGRQFSNSRSEMNVSTLELGDSALYLCASSLAPGTGNTIYFGEGSWLTVV.

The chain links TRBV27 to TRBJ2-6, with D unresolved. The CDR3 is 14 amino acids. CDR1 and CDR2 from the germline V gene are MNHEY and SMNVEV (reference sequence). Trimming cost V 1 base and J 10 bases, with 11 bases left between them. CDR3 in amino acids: CASSLYSQENVLTF. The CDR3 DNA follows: TGTGCCAGCAGTTTATATAGTCAGGAAAACGTCCTGACTTTC. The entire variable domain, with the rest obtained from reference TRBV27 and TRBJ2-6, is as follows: EAQVTQNPRYLITVTGKKLTVTCSQNMNHEYMSWYRQDPGLGLRQIYYSMNVEVTDKGDVPEGYKVSRKEKRNFPLILESPSPNQTSLYFCASSLYSQENVLTFGAGSRLTVL.

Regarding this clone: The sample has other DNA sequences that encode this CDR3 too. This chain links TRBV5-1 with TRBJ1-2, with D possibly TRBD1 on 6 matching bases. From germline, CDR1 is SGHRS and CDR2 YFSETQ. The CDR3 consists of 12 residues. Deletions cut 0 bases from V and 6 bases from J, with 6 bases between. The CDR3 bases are TGCGCCAGCAGCTTGGAGGGGGATGGCTACACCTTC. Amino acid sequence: CASSLEGDGYTF.

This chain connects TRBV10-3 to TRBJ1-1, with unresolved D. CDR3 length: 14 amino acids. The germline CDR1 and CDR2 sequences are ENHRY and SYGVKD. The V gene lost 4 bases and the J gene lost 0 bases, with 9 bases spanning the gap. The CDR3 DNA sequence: TGTGCCATCAGTGGATCACAGATGAACACTGAAGCTTTCTTT. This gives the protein CAISGSQMNTEAFF.

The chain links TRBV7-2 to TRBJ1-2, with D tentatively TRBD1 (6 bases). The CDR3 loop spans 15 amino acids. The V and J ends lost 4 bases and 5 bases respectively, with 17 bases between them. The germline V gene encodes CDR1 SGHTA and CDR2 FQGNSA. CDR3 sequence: CASSSNRDGRYGYTF. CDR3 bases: TGTGCCAGCAGCTCAAACAGGGATGGGCGGTATGGCTACACCTTC.

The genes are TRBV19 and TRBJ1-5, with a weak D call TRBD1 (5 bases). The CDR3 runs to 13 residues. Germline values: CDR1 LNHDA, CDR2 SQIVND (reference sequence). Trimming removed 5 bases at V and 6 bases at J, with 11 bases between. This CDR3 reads CASSESRVQPQHF. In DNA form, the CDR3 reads TGTGCCAGTAGTGAGTCCAGGGTTCAGCCCCAGCATTTT.

This CDR3 is CASSLTQGSLRGYTF. In nucleotides, the CDR3 is TGCGCCAGCAGCCTCACTCAGGGGTCCCTACGAGGCTACACCTTC. The gene calls are TRBV4-3 and TRBJ1-2; D possibly corresponds to TRBD1 (6 bases). In germline, CDR1 is LGHNA, CDR2 YSLEER. V gave up 4 bases and J gave up 8 bases, with 20 bases separating them. This CDR3 comprises 15 residues.

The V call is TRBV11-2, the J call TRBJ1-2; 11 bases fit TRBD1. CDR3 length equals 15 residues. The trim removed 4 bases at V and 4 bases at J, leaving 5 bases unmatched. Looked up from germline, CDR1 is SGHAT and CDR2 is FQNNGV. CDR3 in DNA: TGTGCCAGCAGCTCCCCGGGGACAGGGGGCTATGGCTACACCTTC. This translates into CASSSPGTGGYGYTF.